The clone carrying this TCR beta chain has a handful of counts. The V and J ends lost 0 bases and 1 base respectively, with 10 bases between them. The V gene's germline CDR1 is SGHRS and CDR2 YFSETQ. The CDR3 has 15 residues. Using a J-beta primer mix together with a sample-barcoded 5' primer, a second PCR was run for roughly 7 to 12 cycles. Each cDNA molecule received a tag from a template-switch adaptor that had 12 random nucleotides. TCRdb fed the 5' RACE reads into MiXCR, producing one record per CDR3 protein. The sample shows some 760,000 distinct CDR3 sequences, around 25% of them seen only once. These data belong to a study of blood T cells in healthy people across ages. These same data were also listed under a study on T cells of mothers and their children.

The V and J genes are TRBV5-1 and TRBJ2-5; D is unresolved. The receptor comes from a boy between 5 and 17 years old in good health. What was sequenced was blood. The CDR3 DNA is TGCGCCAGCAGCTTGGCCAGTGCTAGCCAAGAGACCCAGTACTTC. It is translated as CASSLASASQETQYF.